One T cell receptor (beta chain) is described in this entry. The antigen is undetermined. This specimen comes from a study of T-cell reconstitution after alpha-beta-depleted transplantation in children. The study's findings and limits: Several hundred expanded graft clones reportedly gave rise to the alpha-beta T cells present about two months after transplant.

The authors prepared the TCRbeta library with unique molecular identifiers. TCRdb itself ran the PCR reads through MiXCR, one entry per CDR3 protein. The table lists 670,000 or so distinct CDR3 sequences, over 10% of them singletons. There are 13 residues in the CDR3. From germline, CDR1 is MDHEN and CDR2 SYDVKM. The V gene end was trimmed by 6 bases and the J gene end by 11 bases; junction bases not matched to a gene: 7. The source is a girl aged 2 to 9 with congenital amegakaryocytic thrombocytopenia, due to receive a stem cell transplant. The chain joins TRBV28 to TRBJ1-6; 7 nucleotides agree with TRBD1. The source material was PBMCs, sampled before TCRalphabeta/CD19-depleted stem cell transplant. CDR3 in DNA: TGTGCCAGCAGATACAGGGGAACTGCACCCCTCCACTTT. The encoded protein is CASRYRGTAPLHF. Full variable domain (missing parts from reference TRBV28 and TRBJ1-6): DVKVTQSSRYLVKRTGEKVFLECVQDMDHENMFWYRQDPGLGLRLIYFSYDVKMKEKGDIPEGYSVSREKKERFSLILESASTNQTSMYLCASRYRGTAPLHFGNGTRLTVT.